Shown below are 14 T cell receptor beta chains from a single sample sequenced in a study of OX40 agonist ivuxolimab in advanced cancers. Assay: immunoSEQ multiplex PCR; the TCRdb copy retains only in-frame clones and omits some. This sample has around 72,000 clones, with over 75% found just once. The source was CD4+ or CD8+ T cells sorted from blood, collected in a trial of the OX40 agonist ivuxolimab. These receptors originate from an adult with an advanced solid tumor such as melanoma, head and neck, liver or kidney cancer.

The gene calls are TRBV6-1 and TRBJ1-2; D unresolved. The ends were cut back, 2 bases at V and 4 bases at J, with 14 bases in the middle. The CDR3 has 15 residues. Germline V CDR1 and CDR2: MNHNS, SASEGT. The CDR3 DNA reads as TGTGCCAGCAGTGAAAGTCCGGAACTGAGCTATGGCTACACCTTC. It translates to CASSESPELSYGYTF.

The chain joins TRBV7-3 to TRBJ2-5; D is possibly TRBD1 (5 bases). CDR1 is SGHTA and CDR2 is FQGTGA in the germline V gene. Deletions cut 0 bases from V and 4 bases from J, with 6 bases between. The CDR3 is 13 residues long. CDR3 sequence reads: CASSLTQGETQYF. CDR3 in DNA: TGTGCCAGCAGCTTAACCCAGGGAGAGACCCAGTACTTC. The full variable domain, its missing parts supplied by reference TRBV7-3 and TRBJ2-5, is GAGVSQTPSNKVTEKGKYVELRCDPISGHTALYWYRQSLGQGPEFLIYFQGTGAADDSGLPNDRFFAVRPEGSVSTLKIQRTERGDSAVYLCASSLTQGETQYFGPGTRLLVL.

The V gene is TRBV25-1, the J gene TRBJ1-2; no clear D. The V end lost 5 bases, the J end lost 2 bases, and 6 bases lay between the germline ends. There are 12 residues in the CDR3. CDR1 MGHDK and CDR2 SYGVNS come from the germline V gene. The CDR3: CASSLQNYGYTF. The CDR3 nucleotides read TGTGCCAGCAGTCTCCAGAACTATGGCTACACCTTC.

The J gene is TRBJ2-1, the V gene TRBV18; D is unresolved. Germline-derived CDR1 and CDR2 are KGHSH and LQKENI. Trimming removed 2 bases at V and 5 bases at J, with 7 bases between. CDR3 size: 13 residues. CDR3 nucleotide sequence: TGTGCCAGCTCACCATCTCTAAACAATGAGCAGTTCTTC. It specifies CASSPSLNNEQFF.

The chain is built from TRBV7-9 and TRBJ1-4; 11 bases agree with TRBD1. Per germline, CDR1 SEHNR and CDR2 FQNEAQ (reference sequence). The CDR3 length is 14 residues. Trimming at V came to 5 bases and at J to 11 bases, leaving 7 bases not matched to a gene. CDR3 coding DNA: TGTGCCAGCAGCGCCCGGACAGGGGGCATGAAACTGTTTTTT. It yields the protein CASSARTGGMKLFF.

The chain employs TRBV18 and TRBJ2-2; 9 bases map to TRBD1. V lost 2 bases, J lost 4 bases, and 11 bases stayed unmatched. Germline CDR1 and CDR2: KGHSH and LQKENI. The CDR3 covers 18 residues. CDR3 amino acids: CASSPSPPGQGGTGELFF. CDR3 in DNA: TGTGCCAGCTCACCATCGCCGCCGGGACAGGGTGGCACCGGGGAGCTGTTTTTT.

The chain uses TRBV5-5 and TRBJ2-2; TRBD1 might be the D (5 bases). Trimming took off 3 bases at V and 0 bases at J, with 6 bases between the two ends. This CDR3 is built from 14 residues. The germline V gene has CDR1 SGHKS and CDR2 YYEKEE (reference sequence). The CDR3 protein is CASSWGSNTGELFF. The CDR3 DNA reads TGTGCCAGCAGCTGGGGCTCGAACACCGGGGAGCTGTTTTTT.

This sequence joins TRBV10-2 and TRBJ1-5; D gene uncertain. Germline V lookup: CDR1 WSHSY, CDR2 SAAADI. V shed 1 base and J shed 4 bases, with 8 bases lying between them. The CDR3 is 14 amino acids. Written as DNA, the CDR3 is TGCGCCAGCAGTGAGTGGCAGCTGAATCAGCCCCAGCATTTT. Protein sequence: CASSEWQLNQPQHF.

This clone was detected only a few times. This CDR3 reads CASSLRTGVGTDTQYF. CDR3 DNA: TGCGCCAGCAGCTTACGGACAGGGGTGGGCACAGATACGCAGTATTTT. This chain links TRBV5-1 with TRBJ2-3, with 9 bases identical to TRBD1. This CDR3 contains 16 residues. CDR1 is SGHRS, CDR2 YFSETQ, per germline. The junction had 5 bases not matched to a gene; V was cut back by 2 bases and J by 1 base.

The rearrangement joins TRBV7-9 to TRBJ2-3, with 9 bases that match TRBD1. The ends lost 7 bases at V and 4 bases at J; junction bases unmatched: 9. The CDR3 totals 15 residues. The germline V gene encodes CDR1 SEHNR and CDR2 FQNEAQ (reference sequence). In nucleotides, the CDR3 is TGTGCCAGCACCCCGGGACAGGGATTATCAGATACGCAGTATTTT. Amino acid sequence: CASTPGQGLSDTQYF.

CDR3 nucleotide sequence: TGTGCCAGCAGCTCCATGAACTACGAGCAGTACTTC. Translation: CASSSMNYEQYF. The chain has TRBV7-2 and TRBJ2-7; no clear D. V was trimmed by 4 bases and J by 3 bases, leaving 7 bases between them. The CDR3 is 12 residues long. The V gene's germline CDR1 is SGHTA and CDR2 FQGNSA.

The CDR3 reads CASSVDQGNTEAFF. In nucleotides, the CDR3 is TGTGCCAGCAGCGTAGACCAGGGCAACACTGAAGCTTTCTTT. The V and J genes are TRBV9 and TRBJ1-1; weak D call: TRBD1 (5 bases). This CDR3 comprises 14 residues. V gave up 0 bases and J gave up 2 bases, with 8 bases separating them. The germline CDR1 and CDR2 sequences are SGDLS and YYNGEE.

V gene TRBV6-5 combines with J gene TRBJ2-1; 7 nucleotides align to TRBD2. V dropped 3 bases and J dropped 9; count of bases not matched to a gene: 8. The CDR3 is 14 amino acids. Germline V gene lookup returns CDR1 MNHEY and CDR2 SVGAGI. CDR3 in amino acids: CASSYPAGSGEQFF. CDR3 sequence (DNA): TGTGCCAGCAGTTATCCAGCGGGGTCGGGTGAGCAGTTCTTC.

V and J are TRBV5-4 and TRBJ2-3; 7 nucleotides match TRBD2. The CDR3 contains 15 residues. Germline V lookup: CDR1 SGHNT, CDR2 YYREEE (reference sequence). The J segment lost 0 bases and the V segment lost 7 bases, leaving 8 bases of the junction unmatched. Here the CDR3 reads CASRNPAGSTDTQYF. CDR3 DNA sequence: TGTGCCAGCCGGAACCCAGCGGGGAGCACAGATACGCAGTATTTT.